One and the same sample provided the 13 T cell receptor beta chains below, sequenced in a study of shared clonotypes between healthy human individuals. Sequenced by immunoSEQ multiplex PCR; TCRdb stores in-frame clones only, minus some. The sample carries roughly 1,500,000 clones, nearly 99% recorded once. Material: naive CD4+ T cells sorted from blood. The subset here: CD45RA+ positively selected. These receptors came from a man aged 30 to 39 in good health.

The chain uses TRBV12-1 and TRBJ2-1; TRBD2 is the table's D call, not checked against the DNA. TRBV12-1 is a pseudogene. The CDR3 loop spans 13 amino acids. The DNA for the CDR3 is TGTGCCAGCATCCTTCCTTATGTCGATGAGCAGTTCTTC. This sequence encodes CASILPYVDEQFF.

The chain carries TRBV28 and TRBJ1-1; the D is unclear. The CDR3 extends over 12 amino acids. Between the trimmed V and J ends, which lost 8 bases and 1 base, there was a span of 8 bases. Germline loops: CDR1 MDHEN, CDR2 SYDVKM. The CDR3 is CASPSPNTEAFF. The CDR3 region has the DNA TGTGCCAGCCCGAGTCCGAACACTGAAGCTTTCTTT.

In the case of this clone: Within the sample, other DNA sequences also encode this same CDR3. The J gene is TRBJ1-3, the V gene TRBV5-4, with 9 bases aligning to TRBD1. There are 14 residues in the CDR3. V dropped 4 bases and J dropped 5; count of bases not matched to a gene: 4. Germline V CDR1 and CDR2: SGHNT, YYREEE (reference sequence). In nucleotides, the CDR3 is TGTGCCAGCAGCCCGGGACAGGGCAGAAACACCATATATTTT. This codes for CASSPGQGRNTIYF. The full variable domain, rest sourced from reference TRBV5-4 and TRBJ1-3, is ETGVTQSPTHLIKTRGQQVTLRCSSQSGHNTVSWYQQALGQGPQFIFQYYREEENGRGNFPPRFSGLQFPNYSSELNVNALELDDSALYLCASSPGQGRNTIYFGEGSWLTVV.

The chain joins TRBV12-5 to TRBJ1-5; TRBD1 is a possible D gene (5 bases). Germline loops: CDR1 LGHNT, CDR2 FRNRAP. V lost 5 bases to trimming and J lost 7 bases, with 12 bases between them. The CDR3 is 13 amino acids. In DNA, the CDR3 is TGTGCTAGTGGTATAGGGACGGGGCAGCCCCAGCATTTT. Encoded protein: CASGIGTGQPQHF.

V usage is TRBV7-8 and J usage is TRBJ2-1, with D possibly being TRBD2 (6 bases). Germline CDR1 is SGHVS and CDR2 is FQNEAQ. V was trimmed by 3 bases and J by 3 bases, leaving 12 bases between them. This CDR3 spans 15 amino acids. The CDR3 is CASSFPSDLYNEQFF. CDR3 DNA sequence: TGTGCCAGCAGCTTTCCTAGCGATCTCTACAATGAGCAGTTCTTC.

The genes are TRBV9 and TRBJ2-2; 12 nucleotides align to TRBD1. The CDR3 loop spans 18 amino acids. Germline CDR1 is SGDLS and CDR2 is YYNGEE. V shed 3 bases, J shed 4 bases, and the junction held 10 bases outside the gene matches. This CDR3 is CASSGTQGQGAITGELFF. CDR3 nucleotide sequence: TGTGCCAGCAGCGGGACGCAGGGACAGGGGGCAATCACCGGGGAGCTGTTTTTT.

The chain carries TRBV28 and TRBJ2-7; D possibly corresponds to TRBD1 (6 bases). In germline, CDR1 is MDHEN, CDR2 SYDVKM. Trimming pared 5 bases from V and 11 bases from J, leaving 16 bases between. This CDR3 is built from 12 residues. The CDR3 protein is CASSPGTPKEYF. CDR3 bases: TGTGCCAGCAGTCCCGGGACACCAAAAGAGTACTTC.

The chain uses TRBV5-1 and TRBJ1-1; the D gene is possibly TRBD1 (5 bases). V gave up 5 bases and J gave up 0 bases, with 17 bases separating them. The CDR3 spans 16 residues. Per the germline V gene, CDR1 is SGHRS and CDR2 is YFSETQ. The CDR3, as DNA: TGCGCCAGCAGTCAAACCCCGGGACTGATGAACACTGAAGCTTTCTTT. Protein sequence: CASSQTPGLMNTEAFF.

V gene TRBV7-3 combines with J gene TRBJ2-1, with 9 nucleotides matching TRBD2. This CDR3 region has 15 residues. Trimming removed 3 bases from V and 6 bases from J; junction bases left unmatched: 6. Germline CDR1 is SGHTA and CDR2 is FQGTGA. CDR3 coding DNA: TGTGCCAGCAGCTTTAGCGGGAGTCGGGGCAATGAGCAGTTCTTC. Amino acid sequence: CASSFSGSRGNEQFF.

This chain connects TRBV11-2 to TRBJ2-1; D is tentatively TRBD1 or TRBD2 (5 bases each). Germline V gives CDR1 SGHAT, CDR2 FQNNGV. This CDR3 region has 14 residues. The ends were cut back, 6 bases at V and 9 bases at J, with 18 bases in the middle. CDR3 in DNA: TGTGCCAGCAGGGGGTGGGGGACCTTGGTTGAGCAGTTCTTC. The encoded protein is CASRGWGTLVEQFF.

The V gene is TRBV7-9, the J gene TRBJ2-1; D not certain. The CDR3 is 12 residues long. Germline-derived CDR1 and CDR2 are SEHNR and FQNEAQ (reference sequence). Trimming shortened V by 1 base and J by 15 bases, and 13 bases separated the two germline ends. Here the CDR3 DNA reads TGTGCCAGCAGCTTAGTCTACCCGGGTCGGTTCTTC. Protein product: CASSLVYPGRFF.

The chain uses TRBV6-1 and TRBJ1-5; a weak D match, TRBD1 (6 bases). V was trimmed by 8 bases and J by 0 bases, leaving 14 bases between them. Germline CDR1 is MNHNS and CDR2 is SASEGT. The CDR3 length is 15 residues. For the CDR3, the DNA is TGTGCCAGCCACCGGGACACAAATAGCAATCAGCCCCAGCATTTT. Translating gives CASHRDTNSNQPQHF.

V gene TRBV27 combines with J gene TRBJ1-5; 8 positions agree with TRBD1. The CDR3 is 13 amino acids. V lost 2 bases and J lost 9; bases outside the gene matches: 3. Germline V lookup: CDR1 MNHEY, CDR2 SMNVEV (reference sequence). Here the CDR3 DNA reads TGTGCCAGCAGTTTAACACAGGGGGGGCCCCAGCATTTT. It is translated as CASSLTQGGPQHF.